Shown below are 9 T cell receptor beta chains from a single sample sequenced in a study of blood T cell repertoires in COVID-19. Profiled with immunoSEQ multiplex PCR; TCRdb holds only in-frame clones, not every one. The table has approximately 260,000 clones, 80% to 95% seen once; the top ten hold less than 2.5%. Sequencing was done on a sample of PBMCs or T cells enriched from blood (not recorded which). The receptors originated from a woman under 30 who had recovered from COVID-19.

This clone was seen only once. The chain employs TRBV27 and TRBJ2-7; the D gene is possibly TRBD2 (5 bases). V lost 8 bases and J lost 3, with 11 bases in between. The CDR3 is made up of 12 amino acids. The germline V gene has CDR1 MNHEY and CDR2 SMNVEV (reference sequence). CDR3 sequence: CASSRRGYEQYF. CDR3 DNA sequence: TGTGCCAGCTCGCGTCGGGGCTACGAGCAGTACTTC.

The V and J genes are TRBV28 and TRBJ1-2; 7 bases are a match to TRBD1. Trimming cost V 5 bases and J 7 bases; bases outside gene matches: 7. The CDR3 loop spans 13 amino acids. Germline loops: CDR1 MDHEN, CDR2 SYDVKM. In DNA, the CDR3 is TGTGCCAGCAGTCGAGGACAGGAGGCTGGCTACACCTTC. Translated: CASSRGQEAGYTF.

The chain employs TRBV11-3 and TRBJ1-1, with D possibly matching TRBD1 (5 bases). The CDR3 extends over 14 amino acids. The ends were cut back, 1 base at V and 3 bases at J, with 9 bases in the middle. CDR1 SGHNT and CDR2 YENEEA come from the germline V gene. The CDR3 region is CASSLVRADTEAFF. The CDR3 coding sequence is TGTGCCAGCAGCTTAGTCAGGGCGGACACTGAAGCTTTCTTT.

V is TRBV25-1 and J is TRBJ1-1; 9 bases are shared with TRBD1. This CDR3 comprises 14 residues. In germline, CDR1 is MGHDK, CDR2 SYGVNS. The V segment lost 8 bases and the J segment 12 bases; nucleotides outside the gene matches: 16. CDR3 protein: CASDNTGGVDKTFF. The CDR3 coding sequence is TGTGCCAGCGATAATACAGGGGGCGTTGATAAAACTTTCTTT.

V and J are TRBV2 and TRBJ2-7; D may be TRBD1 (6 bases). CDR3 size: 15 residues. The V end lost 4 bases, the J end lost 3 bases, and 16 bases lay between the germline ends. Per germline, CDR1 SNHLY and CDR2 FYNNEI. The CDR3 coding sequence is TGTGCCAGCAGTGCTACAGGGTCAGAATACTACGAGCAGTACTTC. Protein: CASSATGSEYYEQYF. The whole variable domain, remainder taken from reference TRBV2 and TRBJ2-7, is EPEVTQTPSHQVTQMGQEVILRCVPISNHLYFYWYRQILGQKVEFLVSFYNNEISEKSEIFDDQFSVERPDGSNFTLKIRSTKLEDSAMYFCASSATGSEYYEQYFGPGTRLTVT.

This chain joins TRBV18 and TRBJ2-3, with no clear D. Trimming removed 6 bases at V and 2 bases at J, with 12 bases between. This CDR3 is 14 amino acids long. CDR1 is KGHSH and CDR2 is LQKENI in the germline V gene. Here the CDR3 DNA reads TGTGCCAGCTCTCTCGGCGGAACCACAGATACGCAGTATTTT. Protein product: CASSLGGTTDTQYF.

This clone was detected only a few times. The CDR3 is CASRGQSYEQYF. The CDR3 DNA reads as TGTGCCAGCAGGGGACAGTCCTACGAGCAGTACTTC. V is TRBV7-9 and J is TRBJ2-7; TRBD1 aligns across 7 bases. With 6 bases clipped from V and 1 base from J, the junction kept 0 bases outside the gene matches. The CDR3 loop spans 12 amino acids. Germline CDR1 is SEHNR and CDR2 is FQNEAQ (reference sequence).

The chain has TRBV24-1 and TRBJ1-2, with 10 bases lining up with TRBD1. The V gene's germline CDR1 is KGHDR and CDR2 SFDVKD. CDR3 size: 14 residues. Unmatched junction bases numbered 4, after V lost 4 bases and J lost 6 bases. The CDR3 DNA sequence: TGTGCCACCAGTGACTCCGGGACAGGGGATGGCTACACCTTC. Its translation is CATSDSGTGDGYTF.

This CDR3 is CSVELGQGGYEQYF. The CDR3 region has the DNA TGCAGCGTTGAATTGGGACAGGGCGGATACGAGCAGTACTTC. The chain uses TRBV29-1 and TRBJ2-7, with TRBD1 identical over 9 bases. V gave up 2 bases and J gave up 4 bases; unmatched junction bases: 6. This CDR3 is 14 amino acids long. Germline-derived CDR1 and CDR2 are SQVTM and ANQGSEA.